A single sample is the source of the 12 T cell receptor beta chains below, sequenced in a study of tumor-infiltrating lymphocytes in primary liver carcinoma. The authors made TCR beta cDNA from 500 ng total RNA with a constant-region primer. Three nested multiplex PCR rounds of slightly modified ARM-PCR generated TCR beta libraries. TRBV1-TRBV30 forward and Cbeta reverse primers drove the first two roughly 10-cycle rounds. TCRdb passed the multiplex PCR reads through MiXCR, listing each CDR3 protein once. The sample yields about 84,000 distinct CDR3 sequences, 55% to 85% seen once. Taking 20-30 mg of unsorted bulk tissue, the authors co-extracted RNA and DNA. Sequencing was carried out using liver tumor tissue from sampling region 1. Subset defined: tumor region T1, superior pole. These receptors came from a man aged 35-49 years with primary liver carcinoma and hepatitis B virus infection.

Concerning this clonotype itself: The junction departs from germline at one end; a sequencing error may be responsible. CDR3 DNA: TGTGCCAGCACTTTAGGGCAGACTCAAGAGACCCAGTATTTC. Translation: CASTLGQTQETQYF. V usage is TRBV12-3 or TRBV12-4 and J usage is TRBJ2-5; D ambiguous. The CDR3 contains 14 residues.

The CDR3 sequence: CASSSTGTSEKASYNEQFF. The CDR3 DNA reads TGCGCCAGCAGCTCCACCGGGACTAGCGAGAAGGCCTCCTACAATGAGCAGTTCTTC. The chain uses TRBV5-1 and TRBJ2-1; TRBD2 matches 10 bases. V lost 3 bases to trimming and J lost 0 bases; unmatched junction nucleotides: 12. Germline values: CDR1 SGHRS, CDR2 YFSETQ. The CDR3 spans 19 residues.

The CDR3 protein is CSVRSTGTGGGYTF. The DNA of the CDR3 is TGCAGCGTTAGGAGTACCGGGACAGGTGGTGGCTACACCTTC. This rearrangement joins TRBV29-1 to TRBJ1-2; 8 nucleotides agree with TRBD1. This CDR3 has 14 residues. Trimming took 5 bases from V and 7 from J; bases not matched to a gene: 12. The germline V gene encodes CDR1 SQVTM and CDR2 ANQGSEA.

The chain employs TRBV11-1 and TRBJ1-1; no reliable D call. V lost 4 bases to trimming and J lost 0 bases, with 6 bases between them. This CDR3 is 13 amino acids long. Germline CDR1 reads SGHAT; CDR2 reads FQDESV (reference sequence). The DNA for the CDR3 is TGTGCCAGCAGCTCGACCTTGAACACTGAAGCTTTCTTT. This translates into CASSSTLNTEAFF.

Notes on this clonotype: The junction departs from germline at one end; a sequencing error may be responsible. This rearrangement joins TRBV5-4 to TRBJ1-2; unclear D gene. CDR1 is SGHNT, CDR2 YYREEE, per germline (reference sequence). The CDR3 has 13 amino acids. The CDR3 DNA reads TGTGCGAGCAGCGTGGACCGTCATTATGGCTACATCTTC. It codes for CASSVDRHYGYIF.

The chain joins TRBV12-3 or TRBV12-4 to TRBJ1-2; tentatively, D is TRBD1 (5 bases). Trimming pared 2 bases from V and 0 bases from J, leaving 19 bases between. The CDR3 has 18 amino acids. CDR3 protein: CASSLMVLTRDPNYGYTF. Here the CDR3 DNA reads TGTGCCAGCAGTTTAATGGTCTTGACGAGGGACCCTAACTATGGCTACACCTTC.

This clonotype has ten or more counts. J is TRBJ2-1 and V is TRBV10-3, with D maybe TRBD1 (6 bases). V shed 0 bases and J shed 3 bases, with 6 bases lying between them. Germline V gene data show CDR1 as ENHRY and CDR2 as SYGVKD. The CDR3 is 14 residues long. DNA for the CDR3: TGTGCCATCAGTGAGTCGGACAGCTACAATGAGCAGTTCTTC. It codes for CAISESDSYNEQFF.

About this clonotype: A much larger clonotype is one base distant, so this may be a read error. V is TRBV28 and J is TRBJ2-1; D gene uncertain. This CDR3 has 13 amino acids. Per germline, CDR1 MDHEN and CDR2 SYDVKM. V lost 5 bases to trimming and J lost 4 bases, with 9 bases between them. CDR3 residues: CASSLRLYNEQFF. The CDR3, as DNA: TGTGCCAGCAGTCTCCGCTTATACAATGAGCAGTTCTTC.

The CDR3 DNA is TGTGCCAGCAGTACCCCATGCAGGGTGTATTTT. This codes for CASSTPCRVYF. V and J are TRBV28 and TRBJ1-3, with a possible D match to TRBD1 (5 bases). The CDR3 loop spans 11 amino acids. The V end lost 5 bases, the J end lost 16 bases, and 15 bases lay between the germline ends. Germline lookup yields CDR1 MDHEN and CDR2 SYDVKM.

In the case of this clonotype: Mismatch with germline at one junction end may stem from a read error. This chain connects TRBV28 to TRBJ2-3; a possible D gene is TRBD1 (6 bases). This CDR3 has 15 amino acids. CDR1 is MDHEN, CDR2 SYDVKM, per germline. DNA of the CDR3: TGTGCCAGCATCGATAGGGGGTGGGCCACAGATACGCAGTGTTTT. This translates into CASIDRGWATDTQCF.

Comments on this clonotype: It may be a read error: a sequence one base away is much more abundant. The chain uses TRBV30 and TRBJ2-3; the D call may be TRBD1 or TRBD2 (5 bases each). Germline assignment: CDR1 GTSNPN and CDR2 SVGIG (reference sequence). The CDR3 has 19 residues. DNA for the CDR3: TGTGCCTGGACCGGGGACCCAGTGAACGATCTCTTAAGGGCAGATATGCAGTATTTT. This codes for CAWTGDPVNDLLRADMQYF.

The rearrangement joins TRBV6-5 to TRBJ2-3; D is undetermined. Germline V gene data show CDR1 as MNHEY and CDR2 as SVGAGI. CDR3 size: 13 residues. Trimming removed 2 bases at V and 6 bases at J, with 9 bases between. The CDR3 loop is CASSYRTGDTQYF. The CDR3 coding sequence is TGTGCCAGCAGTTACCGTACCGGGGATACGCAGTATTTT.